This T cell receptor (beta chain) was sequenced in a study of T cell responses to AZD1222 COVID-19 vaccine (dated by TCRdb to 2020 to 2022). About the study as a whole: TCR sequencing was performed for about 240 trial participants, of whom approximately 200 were given two doses of AZD1222 and some 26 were given two doses of MenACWY control vaccine. Trial participants were enrolled by age into 18-55, 56-69 and 70-plus year subgroups, with about 150, 27 and 61 TCR-sequenced participants respectively.

Points on this clone: The clone's antigen remains unknown. Base-call qualities are not available, and no considerably larger clone is one nucleotide away.

The time point label corresponds to: about 28 days (+/-7) after the second vaccine dose. Explained via the paper, the treatment or condition label denotes: meningococcal conjugate vaccine given as trial control. Vaccinee samples were obtained from the UK trials COV001 and COV002, which included a single-blind randomized controlled phase 2/3 trial of AZD1222 (ChAdOx1 nCoV-19) in healthy adults. For TCRbeta chain sequencing, PBMC samples were collected from trial participants at day 0 and at day 28 after the second dose. V sheds 0 bases and J sheds 3 bases, leaving 12 bases between their ends. Taken from the germline V gene, the CDR1 and CDR2 loops are SGHDT and YYEEEE. CDR3 length: 15 amino acids, cysteine to phenylalanine. Only the CDR3 part of the read is kept: 45 bases, read in frame from the first base. The CDR3 regions of human TCRbeta chains were subjected to immunosequencing. The source study handled its data this way. Repertoire TCRs were checked for matches against a reference library of SARS-CoV-2-specific TCRs that had been generated using the MIRA antigen-specificity platform. Breadth was defined as the fraction of unique TCRs that were SARS-CoV-2-associated, and depth was defined as the fraction of total T cells that were SARS-CoV-2-associated. Using the MIRA data, every spike-specific TCR was mapped to the spike region that the TCR reacted to and assigned to either a CD4 or a CD8 class. Log10-transformed breadth and depth values were compared by one-way ANOVA with Sidak's multiple comparisons tests. Entries here come from immuneACCESS through TCRdb and include only in-frame sequences with V and J called. Some clones fail to appear in such tables; in the studies checked, an unresolved V gene covers under half of the shortfall, and the cause of the remainder is unknown. That table gives V, J and clone size, and the DNA gave D and trimming. The sample has some 80,000 clones on record, over 60% of them singletons. Approximately 25% of the sample is taken by the ten largest.

What the work shows at the level of the full study, not this receptor alone: Conclusions about previously exposed vaccinees are limited because only five or six AZD1222 recipients were SARS-CoV-2 seropositive at baseline. Epitopes outside the regions mutated in the B.1.351 and B.1.1.7 variants were reportedly recognized by nearly half of the unique spike-specific TCRs. Vaccine-associated CD4 TCRs spanned the whole spike protein, with dominant responses in regions 160-218 and 743-854. A significant rise in spike-specific TCR breadth and depth was observed after two AZD1222 doses relative to day 0 and relative to MenACWY recipients. In the small 56-69-year group, the increase in depth fell short of significance, most likely because of low power. Participants were mostly white British, with more females than males. The authors suggested clonal diversity may have been underestimated. Because no samples from the day 14 peak response were available, repertoires could be characterized only after the peak T cell response.

The chain was built from TRBV5-6 and TRBJ1-2, and the D gene may be TRBD1, 5 bases matching. The receptor was derived from an adult who received the MenACWY meningococcal vaccine as a control. The sample here was peripheral blood, taken 28 days after the second dose of the MenACWY control vaccine. The nucleotide sequence is given as TGTGCCAGCAGCTTGGCCTCCACGGGGCACTATGGCTACACCTTC. This encodes CASSLASTGHYGYTF.